Each of the 31 T cell receptor beta chains below was sequenced from the same sample in a study of response to subunit inactivated influenza vaccine. TCRdb reanalysed the RT-PCR reads using MiXCR and keeps one entry per CDR3 protein. Of 600,000 to 850,000 distinct CDR3 sequences in the sample, 13% to 15% were seen once. The source was PBMCs from blood, collected around two weeks before vaccination. These receptors were taken from a man aged 45-65 years who received an inactivated influenza vaccine.

The chain combines TRBV4-2 with TRBJ2-7, with D uncertain. Trimming took 1 base from V and 5 from J, leaving 15 bases between them. CDR1 LGHNA and CDR2 YNFKEQ come from the germline V gene. CDR3 length: 15 amino acids. DNA of the CDR3: TGTGCCAGCAGCCAAGTGGTACGTTGGTCCCACGAGCAGTACTTC. This translates into CASSQVVRWSHEQYF.

The chain uses TRBV12-3 or TRBV12-4 and TRBJ2-3; 8 bases align to TRBD1. This CDR3 is built from 16 residues. The trim removed 5 bases at V and 6 bases at J, leaving 13 bases unmatched. The CDR3 protein is CASSPPRTGPRDTQYF. The DNA for the CDR3 is TGTGCCAGCAGTCCCCCCCGGACAGGGCCGAGGGATACGCAGTATTTT.

The V and J genes are TRBV20-1 and TRBJ2-7; 8 nucleotides align to TRBD1. Germline lookup yields CDR1 DFQATT and CDR2 SNEGSKA (reference sequence). The J segment lost 1 base and the V segment lost 2 bases, leaving 4 bases of the junction unmatched. This CDR3 has 14 amino acids. The CDR3 sequence: CSARRRGLSYEQYF. The CDR3, as DNA: TGCAGTGCTAGACGCAGGGGGCTATCCTACGAGCAGTACTTC.

The rearrangement links TRBV2 to TRBJ2-3; 15 nucleotides agree with TRBD2. Losses at the gene ends were 9 bases for V and 6 bases for J; bases not matched to a gene: 10. The CDR3 is made up of 16 amino acids. The germline gives CDR1 SNHLY, CDR2 FYNNEI. The CDR3: CARTRTSGGVVDTQYF. Written as DNA, the CDR3 is TGTGCCAGGACCCGGACTAGCGGGGGGGTGGTGGATACGCAGTATTTT.

In its sample, this clonotype was seen a few times. The gene calls are TRBV27 and TRBJ2-2; 9 nucleotides agree with TRBD1. This CDR3 is 15 amino acids long. CDR1 is MNHEY and CDR2 is SMNVEV in the germline V gene (reference sequence). After removal of 7 bases from V and 7 bases from J, the junction contained 10 bases not matched to a gene. The CDR3 region is CASNKGTGFGGELFF. In DNA form, the CDR3 reads TGTGCCAGCAACAAAGGGACAGGGTTTGGCGGGGAGCTGTTTTTT.

The chain's CDR3 is CASRPFAGGADTQYF. The CDR3 coding sequence is TGTGCCAGCAGACCATTTGCGGGGGGCGCAGATACGCAGTATTTT. The chain links TRBV12-3 or TRBV12-4 to TRBJ2-3, with 8 bases identical to TRBD2. Unmatched junction bases numbered 9, after V lost 6 bases and J lost 4 bases. The CDR3 runs to 15 residues.

This chain uses TRBV9 with TRBJ2-5, with 14 bases that match TRBD2. Losses at the gene ends were 3 bases for V and 4 bases for J; bases not matched to a gene: 8. The V gene's germline CDR1 is SGDLS and CDR2 YYNGEE. The CDR3 loop spans 17 amino acids. The CDR3 DNA reads as TGTGCCAGCAGCGAAGGGACTAGCGGGAGCTGGATAGAGACCCAGTACTTC. This translates into CASSEGTSGSWIETQYF.

The chain links TRBV6-5 to TRBJ2-5, with 8 bases fitting TRBD2. The V gene end was trimmed by 0 bases and the J gene end by 1 base; junction bases not matched to a gene: 10. The CDR3 has 18 residues. Germline CDR1 and CDR2: MNHEY and SVGAGI. Written as DNA, the CDR3 is TGTGCCAGCAGTTACTCAGCGTGGGGTCGGGGGGGCCAAGAGACCCAGTACTTC. Translated: CASSYSAWGRGGQETQYF.

The table lists this clonotype with a few counts. The chain has TRBV12-3 or TRBV12-4 and TRBJ2-1; 10 positions agree with TRBD2. V shed 6 bases and J 9 bases; nucleotides not matched to a gene: 5. This CDR3 has 13 amino acids. This CDR3 is CASSPRTSGEQFF. CDR3 nucleotides: TGTGCCAGCAGCCCCAGGACTAGCGGTGAGCAGTTCTTC.

Ten or more counts support this clonotype. This rearrangement joins TRBV29-1 to TRBJ2-1; D unresolved. CDR1 and CDR2 (germline): SQVTM, ANQGSEA. The CDR3 runs to 16 residues. Trimming removed 4 bases from V and 8 bases from J, with 24 bases in between. The CDR3 protein is CSVVLRGASLGYEQFF. CDR3 in DNA: TGCAGCGTTGTCCTTCGTGGAGCCTCCTTAGGCTATGAGCAGTTCTTC.

The chain links TRBV27 to TRBJ2-3; D may be TRBD2 (6 bases). V gave up 5 bases and J gave up 1 base, with 25 bases separating them. The CDR3 is made up of 19 amino acids. The germline CDR1 and CDR2 sequences are MNHEY and SMNVEV (reference sequence). CDR3 sequence: CASSRFAGGRVGGTDTQYF. The CDR3 DNA reads TGTGCCAGCAGTCGATTCGCTGGGGGGAGAGTCGGCGGCACAGATACGCAGTATTTT.

The rearrangement links TRBV18 to TRBJ2-6, with D unresolved. This CDR3 contains 17 residues. The germline V gene has CDR1 KGHSH and CDR2 LQKENI. V lost 2 bases and J 0 bases, leaving 11 bases between the germline ends. This chain's CDR3 is CASSPTAGLSGANVLTF. The CDR3 DNA reads TGTGCCAGCTCACCAACGGCAGGCCTCTCTGGGGCCAACGTCCTGACTTTC. Looking up the rest from reference TRBV18 and TRBJ2-6 gives the full variable domain: NAGVMQNPRHLVRRRGQEARLRCSPMKGHSHVYWYRQLPEEGLKFMVYLQKENIIDESGMPKERFSAEFPKEGPSILRIQQVVRGDSAAYFCASSPTAGLSGANVLTFGAGSRLTVL.

The chain combines TRBV11-2 with TRBJ2-1, with D tentatively TRBD1 (5 bases). V dropped 3 bases and J dropped 3 bases, with 9 bases sitting between them. Per the germline V gene, CDR1 is SGHAT and CDR2 is FQNNGV. This CDR3 spans 14 amino acids. The CDR3 DNA reads TGTGCCAGCAGCTTGCAGGGCGACTACAATGAGCAGTTCTTC. The encoded protein is CASSLQGDYNEQFF.

The table lists this clonotype with a few counts. The rearrangement uses TRBV12-3 or TRBV12-4 and TRBJ1-1, with 8 bases aligning to TRBD1. Trimming took 6 bases from V and 6 from J; bases not matched to a gene: 9. CDR3 length: 14 amino acids. The CDR3 is CASRQDREDAEAFF. The CDR3 nucleotides are TGTGCCAGCAGACAGGACAGGGAGGATGCTGAAGCTTTCTTT.

This clonotype has a handful of counts. The gene calls are TRBV28 and TRBJ2-7; TRBD1 is a possible D gene (6 bases). Germline V lookup: CDR1 MDHEN, CDR2 SYDVKM. V lost 6 bases, J lost 2 bases, and 14 bases lay in between. The CDR3 totals 14 residues. The CDR3 loop is CASSGQKLTYEQYF. The DNA of the CDR3 is TGTGCCAGCAGCGGACAGAAATTGACCTACGAGCAGTACTTC.

This sequence joins TRBV20-1 and TRBJ2-5; D unresolved. Trimming took off 0 bases at V and 3 bases at J, with 11 bases between the two ends. The length of the CDR3 is 14 residues. Germline V gene lookup returns CDR1 DFQATT and CDR2 SNEGSKA (reference sequence). The CDR3 reads CSARDQLGKETQYF. The DNA for the CDR3 is TGCAGTGCTAGAGATCAGTTAGGAAAAGAGACCCAGTACTTC.

This clonotype was seen many times. The CDR3 sequence: CASSPGQRITGELFF. CDR3 in DNA: TGTGCCAGCAGTCCGGGACAGCGAATTACCGGGGAGCTGTTTTTT. The chain joins TRBV12-3 or TRBV12-4 to TRBJ2-2, with 7 nucleotides matching TRBD1. The CDR3 extends over 15 amino acids. V lost 5 bases and J lost 5; bases outside the gene matches: 8.

V usage is TRBV7-8 and J usage is TRBJ2-2; 13 nucleotides line up with TRBD2. With 4 bases clipped from V and 5 bases from J, the junction kept 7 bases outside the gene matches. There are 17 residues in the CDR3. Germline assignment: CDR1 SGHVS and CDR2 FQNEAQ. The CDR3 is CASSSIRLAGGTGELFF. CDR3 DNA: TGTGCCAGCAGCTCCATCAGACTAGCGGGAGGTACCGGGGAGCTGTTTTTT.

In its sample, this clonotype was seen a few times. The chain combines TRBV6-2 or TRBV6-3 with TRBJ1-5; 7 nucleotides agree with TRBD1. The CDR3 extends over 13 amino acids. From germline, CDR1 is MNHEY and CDR2 SVGEGT. The junction had 7 bases not matched to a gene; V was cut back by 6 bases and J by 8 bases. CDR3 bases: TGTGCCAGCAGACCCCACAGGGGAGAGCCCCAGCATTTT. Protein: CASRPHRGEPQHF.

V gene TRBV4-1 combines with J gene TRBJ2-3; 10 bases are shared with TRBD1. Losses at the gene ends were 3 bases for V and 4 bases for J; bases not matched to a gene: 7. The CDR3 totals 16 residues. CDR1 is MGHRA and CDR2 is YSYEKL in the germline V gene. CDR3 bases: TGCGCCAGCAGCCAGGCGGACAGGGGGAGCGCAGATACGCAGTATTTT. Its protein is CASSQADRGSADTQYF.

This clonotype has more than one count but fewer than ten. The rearrangement joins TRBV28 to TRBJ2-7, with 10 bases identical to TRBD1. The germline CDR1 and CDR2 sequences are MDHEN and SYDVKM. V was clipped by 10 bases and J by 4 bases; unmatched bases: 10. The CDR3 consists of 14 residues. The chain's CDR3 is CATLDRDRGYEQYF. The CDR3 region has the DNA TGTGCCACCCTCGACCGGGACAGGGGTTACGAGCAGTACTTC.

V gene TRBV29-1 combines with J gene TRBJ2-7; D ambiguous. This CDR3 has 13 residues. V lost 6 bases to trimming and J lost 0 bases, with 12 bases between them. The germline gives CDR1 SQVTM, CDR2 ANQGSEA. The CDR3 DNA follows: TGCAGCGTCTACGGCTTGGACTCCTACGAGCAGTACTTC. Protein sequence: CSVYGLDSYEQYF.

The CDR3 nucleotides read TGCAGTGCCGGGACTAGCGGGATAAATGAGCAGTTCTTC. Residues: CSAGTSGINEQFF. The chain carries TRBV20-1 and TRBJ2-1; 13 nucleotides match TRBD2. This CDR3 spans 13 amino acids. Germline assignment: CDR1 DFQATT and CDR2 SNEGSKA (reference sequence). V gave up 6 bases and J gave up 7 bases; unmatched junction bases: 3.

In its sample, this clonotype was seen a few times. The chain couples TRBV20-1 to TRBJ2-1, with 13 bases aligning to TRBD2. Germline V gives CDR1 DFQATT, CDR2 SNEGSKA (reference sequence). After removal of 5 bases from V and 9 bases from J, the junction contained 7 bases not matched to a gene. The CDR3 has 14 residues. The CDR3 protein is CSAPGTSGNSEQFF. CDR3 in DNA: TGCAGTGCTCCCGGGACTAGCGGGAATAGTGAGCAGTTCTTC.

This clonotype appeared a few times. This chain uses TRBV5-1 with TRBJ2-7; D is unresolved. Trimming removed 0 bases from V and 2 bases from J, with 9 bases in between. The CDR3 sequence is 14 residues long. Germline values: CDR1 SGHRS, CDR2 YFSETQ. Here the CDR3 DNA reads TGCGCCAGCAGCTTGGCCTTGCAAACCTACGAGCAGTACTTC. Translating it yields CASSLALQTYEQYF.

The chain carries TRBV20-1 and TRBJ1-4; TRBD1 might be the D (5 bases). The CDR3 is made up of 14 amino acids. Per germline, CDR1 DFQATT and CDR2 SNEGSKA (reference sequence). Trimming took 7 bases from V and 8 from J, leaving 20 bases between them. The CDR3 is CSGSTGLRGEKLFF. In nucleotides, the CDR3 is TGCAGTGGTAGCACGGGACTCCGAGGGGAAAAACTGTTTTTT.

This clonotype showed up just a few times. V gene TRBV19 combines with J gene TRBJ1-5; 8 positions match TRBD1. V lost 10 bases to trimming and J lost 3 bases; unmatched junction nucleotides: 14. There are 16 residues in the CDR3. Germline-derived CDR1 and CDR2 are LNHDA and SQIVND (reference sequence). CDR3 in DNA: TGTGCCACGAGAAACTTCGGACAGGGCGACAATCAGCCCCAGCATTTT. Protein product: CATRNFGQGDNQPQHF.

This clonotype was seen at least ten times. J is TRBJ2-7 and V is TRBV2; 12 bases are shared with TRBD1. V shed 7 bases, J shed 6 bases, and the junction held 4 bases outside the gene matches. The germline V gene encodes CDR1 SNHLY and CDR2 FYNNEI. CDR3 length: 13 amino acids. CDR3 in amino acids: CASNRDRGREQYF. CDR3 nucleotides: TGTGCCAGCAATAGGGACAGGGGGCGCGAGCAGTACTTC.

The rearrangement joins TRBV7-9 to TRBJ1-2, with D possibly TRBD1 on 5 matching bases. CDR1 is SEHNR and CDR2 is FQNEAQ in the germline V gene (reference sequence). The CDR3 consists of 15 residues. Trimming cost V 5 bases and J 6 bases, with 19 bases left between them. The CDR3 region has the DNA TGTGCCAGCAGCCAGGGTCACCGATTTGTGGATGGCTACACCTTC. Its translation: CASSQGHRFVDGYTF.

This chain uses TRBV7-9 with TRBJ1-6; possibly TRBD1 for D (6 bases). This CDR3 is 15 amino acids long. Per the germline V gene, CDR1 is SEHNR and CDR2 is FQNEAQ (reference sequence). V was clipped by 6 bases and J by 5 bases, with 14 bases between them. This CDR3 reads CASSVRGANNSPLHF. The CDR3 DNA sequence: TGTGCCAGCAGTGTTCGGGGGGCGAATAATTCACCCCTCCACTTT.

This clonotype was found a few times. The chain combines TRBV20-1 with TRBJ1-2; D may be TRBD1 (5 bases). V was pared by 0 bases and J by 8 bases, with 16 bases between. The CDR3 covers 14 residues. Germline loops: CDR1 DFQATT, CDR2 SNEGSKA (reference sequence). CDR3 in amino acids: CSARDTGQGKGYTF. The CDR3 DNA is TGCAGTGCTAGAGATACTGGGCAGGGAAAAGGCTACACCTTC.